The T cell receptor beta chain described here comes from a study of shared T cell receptors in the human thymus. The germline V gene encodes CDR1 SGDLS and CDR2 YYNGEE. The V end was cut by 0 bases, the J end by 0 bases, with 10 bases between. The CDR3 has 15 amino acids. Profiling relied on immunoSEQ multiplex PCR, and the TCRdb table lists in-frame clones only, not all of them. The sample includes more than 550,000 clones, 75% to 90% of them seen just once. The data were also submitted as part of a second study, on human thymus T cells. In that study: During corrective heart surgery, resections were taken, and the thymus tissue came from them. Thymic and blood repertoires seemed to show skewed V and J gene use. Related research examined unrelated individuals and reported that their thymic repertoires overlapped highly.

This receptor was obtained from a girl under two years old with a congenital heart defect. The sample taken for sequencing was thymocytes. This chain connects TRBV9 to TRBJ2-7; D is uncertain. CDR3 in DNA: TGTGCCAGCAGCGTAGCAGGCAGTCGCTCCTACGAGCAGTACTTC. It encodes CASSVAGSRSYEQYF.